This T cell receptor (beta chain) was captured by sequencing in a study of blood T cell repertoires in COVID-19. Study background: Collection of acute and convalescent COVID-19 samples took place in the United States, Italy and Spain. PBMCs, B-cell-depleted T cells, or T cells provided the cDNA or gDNA that made up the material.

How the authors handled the data: Estimated nucleated cell counts came from reference gene primer amplification. Here immunoSEQ multiplex PCR was the method, and the copy in TCRdb shows in-frame clones only, minus some. The DNA gave D and trimming, while V, J and clone size come from that table. The sample has around 150,000 clones, approximately 92% seen once. The CDR3 consists of 15 residues. V lost 8 bases to trimming and J lost 0 bases; unmatched junction nucleotides: 9. Per the germline V gene, CDR1 is MNHEY and CDR2 is SMNVEV (reference sequence). Sample: peripheral blood. The chain has TRBV27 and TRBJ1-2; 7 positions agree with TRBD1. The TCR originated in a woman aged 50 to 60 with acute or convalescent COVID-19. CDR3 nucleotide sequence: TGTGCCAGCTCATTAAAGACAGGGCCTAACTATGGCTACACCTTC. Protein product: CASSLKTGPNYGYTF.